The 8 T cell receptor beta chains presented below share a single source sample, sequenced in a study of T-cell memory formation after mild COVID-19. TCRdb analysed the 5' RACE reads with MiXCR anew, one entry per CDR3 protein. Altogether fewer than 400,000 distinct CDR3 sequences are present, approximately 12% being singletons, with the ten largest covering about a fifth. The sequencing input was PBMCs or a T cell subset sorted from them (not recorded which). These receptors were collected from a man aged 18-30 years who had mild COVID-19 (a few samples of this study predate the infection). Cell type and time point are not known.

Remarks on this clonotype: One base away lies a much larger clone, so this may be a sequencing read error. The chain couples TRBV3-1 to TRBJ2-5; D is ambiguous. Germline V gives CDR1 LGHDT, CDR2 YNNKEL (reference sequence). This CDR3 spans 13 amino acids. CDR3 amino acids: CASSLLDQETKYF. In nucleotides, the CDR3 is TGTGCCAGCAGCCTCCTAGACCAAGAGACCAAGTACTTC.

This clonotype appeared many times. The chain joins TRBV4-3 to TRBJ2-2, with a possible D match to TRBD1 (6 bases). Trimming stripped 5 bases from V and 4 bases from J, with 17 bases between. Germline V gene data show CDR1 as LGHNA and CDR2 as YSLEER. The CDR3 has 16 residues. The CDR3 loop is CASSVGTLYSTGELFF. The DNA of the CDR3 is TGCGCCAGCAGCGTCGGGACATTGTACAGCACCGGGGAGCTGTTTTTT.

The table lists this clonotype with a few counts. The rearrangement joins TRBV7-9 to TRBJ2-7, with D possibly being TRBD1 (6 bases). The CDR3 covers 18 residues. Trimming cost V 5 bases and J 0 bases, with 23 bases left between them. Looked up from germline, CDR1 is SEHNR and CDR2 is FQNEAQ (reference sequence). The CDR3: CASSPEPGQFRPSYEQYV. The CDR3 nucleotides read TGTGCCAGCAGCCCAGAGCCGGGACAATTTCGACCCTCCTACGAGCAGTACGTC.

This CDR3 reads CASSDRSSGANVLTF. CDR3 sequence (DNA): TGTGCCAGCAGCGACAGGAGCTCTGGGGCCAACGTCCTGACTTTC. The chain carries TRBV12-3 or TRBV12-4 and TRBJ2-6, with D possibly matching TRBD1 (6 bases). Between the trimmed V and J ends, which lost 6 bases and 0 bases, there was a span of 9 bases. The CDR3 spans 15 residues.

V gene TRBV7-9 combines with J gene TRBJ1-4; D ambiguous. Germline V gene lookup returns CDR1 SEHNR and CDR2 FQNEAQ (reference sequence). Trimming shortened V by 11 bases and J by 4 bases, and 11 bases separated the two germline ends. The CDR3 runs 12 residues. Here the CDR3 DNA reads TGTGCCTCTACATGGGTTAATGAAAAACTGTTTTTT. Translating it yields CASTWVNEKLFF.

This clonotype was counted a few times. This chain links TRBV24-1 with TRBJ2-3, with 9 positions matching TRBD1. The CDR3 is 16 residues long. The V gene end was trimmed by 0 bases and the J gene end by 5 bases; junction bases not matched to a gene: 5. Germline CDR1 reads KGHDR; CDR2 reads SFDVKD. CDR3 protein: CATSDLGTGWEDTQYF. In DNA form, the CDR3 reads TGTGCCACCAGTGATTTGGGGACAGGGTGGGAAGATACGCAGTATTTT.

The rearrangement uses TRBV12-3 or TRBV12-4 and TRBJ2-3; TRBD1 aligns across 9 bases. V dropped 4 bases and J dropped 4; count of bases not matched to a gene: 6. This CDR3 spans 15 amino acids. CDR3 sequence (DNA): TGTGCCAGCAGTTCTGGACAGGGGATCGCAGATACGCAGTATTTT. This encodes CASSSGQGIADTQYF.

The rearrangement links TRBV20-1 to TRBJ1-1, with 9 bases fitting TRBD1. V lost 6 bases, J lost 4 bases, and 3 bases stayed unmatched. The germline CDR1 and CDR2 sequences are DFQATT and SNEGSKA (reference sequence). This CDR3 is 12 amino acids long. Here the CDR3 DNA reads TGCAGTGCGGGACAGGGAGGCACTGAAGCTTTCTTT. Amino acids: CSAGQGGTEAFF.